This T cell receptor beta chain was profiled in a study of technical replicates of blood from several donors. Profiling relied on immunoSEQ multiplex PCR, and the TCRdb table lists in-frame clones only, not all of them. The table shows 75,000 or so clones, with approximately 95% occurring only once. This clone is a singleton in its sample. This CDR3 comprises 15 residues. Losses at the gene ends were 0 bases for V and 6 bases for J; bases not matched to a gene: 4. Germline CDR1 and CDR2: LGHNA and YNFKEQ. This chain joins TRBV4-2 and TRBJ1-2, with TRBD1 matching 10 bases. This clonotype was obtained from a human donor in good health. Sequencing was done on a sample of T cells isolated from PBMCs. The CDR3 region has the DNA TGTGCCAGCAGCCAAGATAGACAGGGGGCGGATGGCTACACCTTC. Translated, it gives CASSQDRQGADGYTF.